Listed here is a single T cell receptor (beta chain). This CDR3 has 15 amino acids. V lost 7 bases and J lost 6; bases outside the gene matches: 13. Germline V gene lookup returns CDR1 SGHTA and CDR2 FQGTGA. This sample was included in a study of blood T cell repertoires in COVID-19. Study background: From the United States, Italy and Spain came samples of acute and convalescent COVID-19.

Sequenced by immunoSEQ multiplex PCR; TCRdb stores in-frame clones only, minus some. The sample lists about 200,000 clones; more than 75% were seen once. J is TRBJ2-3 and V is TRBV7-3, with 7 positions matching TRBD1. Material for sequencing was peripheral blood. The TCR was taken from a man in his fifties or sixties with acute or convalescent COVID-19. CDR3 in amino acids: CASKAGGNGEDTQYF. The CDR3, as DNA: TGTGCCAGCAAGGCAGGGGGTAATGGTGAGGATACGCAGTATTTT.